The 19 T cell receptor beta chains below come from one sample, sequenced in a study of PD-1 blockade in classical Hodgkin lymphoma. Measured with immunoSEQ multiplex PCR; TCRdb has only the in-frame clones, and not every one. The data contain tens of thousands of clones, 94% of them singletons. Time point: newly diagnosed, previously untreated cHL patient sample. The sequencing sample was made of peripheral blood mononuclear cells (PBMCs). All receptors derive from a human donor with classical Hodgkin lymphoma.

The chain employs TRBV5-1 and TRBJ1-4; maybe TRBD1 (5 bases). The CDR3 covers 15 residues. Trimming took off 0 bases at V and 10 bases at J, with 16 bases between the two ends. CDR1 SGHRS and CDR2 YFSETQ come from the germline V gene. The CDR3 DNA sequence: TGCGCCAGCAGCTTGGAGCGGGGGGTAGGCGGAAAACTGTTTTTT. Its translation: CASSLERGVGGKLFF.

The chain is built from TRBV9 and TRBJ2-1; D may correspond to TRBD1 or TRBD2 (5 bases each). Germline V gene sequence: CDR1 SGDLS, CDR2 YYNGEE. V lost 4 bases and J 0 bases, leaving 11 bases between the germline ends. The CDR3 consists of 15 residues. In DNA form, the CDR3 reads TGTGCCAGCAGCTCCCGTGGGGGCTCCTACAATGAGCAGTTCTTC. Its protein product is CASSSRGGSYNEQFF.

This sequence joins TRBV7-2 and TRBJ2-7; weak D call: TRBD1 (6 bases). This CDR3 has 12 amino acids. CDR1 SGHTA and CDR2 FQGNSA come from the germline V gene. Trimming took off 3 bases at V and 6 bases at J, with 9 bases between the two ends. The CDR3 DNA is TGTGCCAGCAGCTTTAGGGGGTCCGAGCAGTACTTC. This translates into CASSFRGSEQYF.

The genes are TRBV25-1 and TRBJ1-4; 9 bases are shared with TRBD1. V trimming: 3 bases; J trimming: 0 bases; junction bases outside the gene matches: 2. Germline-derived CDR1 and CDR2 are MGHDK and SYGVNS. CDR3 size: 16 residues. This CDR3 is CASSDHRGPTNEKLFF. As DNA, the CDR3 is TGTGCCAGCAGTGACCACAGGGGGCCAACTAATGAAAAACTGTTTTTT.

This chain's CDR3 is CASSIGTAALGYTF. The CDR3, as DNA: TGCGCCAGCAGCATCGGGACAGCAGCTCTCGGCTACACCTTC. The gene calls are TRBV5-1 and TRBJ1-2; TRBD1 matches 7 bases. The CDR3 covers 14 residues. V lost 4 bases, J lost 8 bases, and 11 bases stayed unmatched. Germline assignment: CDR1 SGHRS and CDR2 YFSETQ.

The chain links TRBV2 to TRBJ1-2, with D unclear. Germline-derived CDR1 and CDR2 are SNHLY and FYNNEI. V lost 4 bases and J lost 0, with 6 bases in between. The CDR3 spans 13 residues. The CDR3 coding sequence is TGTGCCAGCAGTGCGGTGCCTAACTATGGCTACACCTTC. This codes for CASSAVPNYGYTF.

The V gene is TRBV27, the J gene TRBJ2-7; D possibly corresponds to TRBD2 (6 bases). V was shortened by 8 bases and J by 4 bases, with 12 bases between the two germline ends. Per germline, CDR1 MNHEY and CDR2 SMNVEV (reference sequence). This CDR3 spans 12 amino acids. This CDR3 is CASGTGSYEQYF. The CDR3 DNA is TGTGCCAGCGGGACTGGTTCTTACGAGCAGTACTTC.

The V call is TRBV19, the J call TRBJ2-1; D is possibly TRBD1 (6 bases). CDR1 and CDR2 (germline): LNHDA, SQIVND (reference sequence). V lost 6 bases, J lost 0 bases, and 12 bases lay in between. CDR3 size: 15 residues. CDR3 protein: CASRLDRSSYNEQFF. Here the CDR3 DNA reads TGTGCCAGTAGGCTCGACAGGAGCTCCTACAATGAGCAGTTCTTC.

J is TRBJ1-5 and V is TRBV5-1; D is undetermined. The CDR3 spans 16 residues. The germline CDR1 and CDR2 sequences are SGHRS and YFSETQ. Between the trimmed V and J ends, which lost 1 base and 0 bases, there was a span of 11 bases. This CDR3 reads CASSLSPLHSNQPQHF. The CDR3 nucleotides read TGCGCCAGCAGCTTGTCCCCACTCCATAGCAATCAGCCCCAGCATTTT. Combining the CDR3 with reference TRBV5-1 and TRBJ1-5 gives the whole variable domain KAGVTQTPRYLIKTRGQQVTLSCSPISGHRSVSWYQQTPGQGLQFLFEYFSETQRNKGNFPGRFSGRQFSNSRSEMNVSTLELGDSALYLCASSLSPLHSNQPQHFGDGTRLSIL.

The chain employs TRBV4-2 and TRBJ2-6; D possibly corresponds to TRBD2 (5 bases). V lost 4 bases to trimming and J lost 1 base, with 11 bases between them. Per the germline V gene, CDR1 is LGHNA and CDR2 is YNFKEQ. The CDR3 consists of 16 residues. As DNA, the CDR3 is TGTGCCAGCAGCCCCGCCCCGGGGTCTGGGGCCAACGTCCTGACTTTC. Translated: CASSPAPGSGANVLTF.

The chain combines TRBV6-4 with TRBJ2-1, with a weak D call TRBD1 (6 bases). CDR3 length: 15 residues. Germline CDR1 MRHNA, CDR2 SNTAGT. The ends were cut back, 6 bases at V and 1 base at J, with 13 bases in the middle. The CDR3 loop reads CASRPSQGSYNEQFF. The CDR3 DNA reads TGTGCCAGCAGGCCTTCACAGGGATCCTACAATGAGCAGTTCTTC.

The J gene is TRBJ2-5, the V gene TRBV18, with unresolved D. There are 12 residues in the CDR3. V dropped 4 bases and J dropped 4 bases, with 7 bases sitting between them. Germline assignment: CDR1 KGHSH and CDR2 LQKENI. CDR3 DNA sequence: TGTGCCAGCTCACTCTCCCCAGAGACCCAGTACTTC. This sequence encodes CASSLSPETQYF.

This chain uses TRBV6-1 with TRBJ2-7, with D possibly matching TRBD1 (6 bases). The V end lost 3 bases, the J end lost 4 bases, and 10 bases lay between the germline ends. In germline, CDR1 is MNHNS, CDR2 SASEGT. The CDR3 has 13 residues. The CDR3 spells CASSEQQGYEQYF. Here the CDR3 DNA reads TGTGCCAGCAGTGAGCAACAGGGTTACGAGCAGTACTTC.

V and J are TRBV28 and TRBJ2-7; possible D gene TRBD1, 5 bases. CDR1 and CDR2 (germline): MDHEN, SYDVKM. The CDR3 runs 14 residues. Trimming removed 6 bases from V and 2 bases from J, with 14 bases in between. The CDR3 DNA sequence: TGTGCCAGCAGCCCCTACAGGTTAACCTACGAGCAGTACTTC. Translating gives CASSPYRLTYEQYF. The full variable domain, in which reference TRBV28 and TRBJ2-7 provide the parts outside the CDR3, is DVKVTQSSRYLVKRTGEKVFLECVQDMDHENMFWYRQDPGLGLRLIYFSYDVKMKEKGDIPEGYSVSREKKERFSLILESASTNQTSMYLCASSPYRLTYEQYFGPGTRLTVT.

DNA of the CDR3: TGTGCCTGGAGGACCCTGGACAGGAAAAATGAAAAACTGTTTTTT. Translated: CAWRTLDRKNEKLFF. The chain joins TRBV30 to TRBJ1-4, with TRBD1 matching over 7 bases. Trimming at V came to 3 bases and at J to 5 bases, leaving 9 bases not matched to a gene. CDR1 and CDR2 from the germline V gene are GTSNPN and SVGIG (reference sequence). The CDR3 extends over 15 amino acids.

The chain recombines TRBV12-5 with TRBJ2-3; possibly TRBD1 for D (6 bases). Germline assignment: CDR1 LGHNT and CDR2 FRNRAP. This CDR3 is built from 17 residues. V was shortened by 6 bases and J by 0 bases, with 19 bases between the two germline ends. The CDR3 is CASGPLGQGISTDTQYF. The CDR3 nucleotides are TGTGCTAGTGGCCCCCTCGGGCAGGGGATAAGCACAGATACGCAGTATTTT.

This chain links TRBV15 with TRBJ2-1; D may be TRBD1 or TRBD2 (5 bases each). The CDR3 is 16 residues long. The V end was cut by 5 bases, the J end by 2 bases, with 16 bases between. Germline assignment: CDR1 LNHNV and CDR2 YYDKDF (reference sequence). DNA for the CDR3: TGTGCCACCAGCCCACTGGGTGGGGGAACCTACAATGAGCAGTTCTTC. Translating gives CATSPLGGGTYNEQFF.

V and J are TRBV5-6 and TRBJ1-3; no clear D. CDR1 and CDR2 from the germline V gene are SGHDT and YYEEEE. The CDR3 is 16 amino acids. V lost 1 base and J lost 0, with 11 bases in between. CDR3: CASSLFALSSGNTIYF. CDR3 sequence (DNA): TGTGCCAGCAGCTTGTTTGCACTATCCTCTGGAAACACCATATATTTT.

This chain connects TRBV15 to TRBJ2-3, with TRBD2 matching over 10 bases. V trimming: 3 bases; J trimming: 11 bases; junction bases outside the gene matches: 2. There are 12 residues in the CDR3. Germline V gene lookup returns CDR1 LNHNV and CDR2 YYDKDF (reference sequence). CDR3 bases: TGTGCCACCAGCAGCCGACTAGCGGGGCAGTATTTT. As protein: CATSSRLAGQYF. The variable domain in full, completed from reference TRBV15 and TRBJ2-3, reads DAMVIQNPRYQVTQFGKPVTLSCSQTLNHNVMYWYQQKSSQAPKLLFHYYDKDFNNEADTPDNFQSRRPNTSFCFLDIRSPGLGDTAMYLCATSSRLAGQYFGPGTRLTVL.